This passage covers 5 T cell receptor beta chains from one sample sequenced in a study of cytomegalovirus exposure and HLA in healthy donors. The primer mix had 60 Vbeta and 13 Jbeta primers. Data came from immunoSEQ multiplex PCR; TCRdb stores just in-frame clones and leaves some out. The sample consists of under 200,000 clones, about 70% of them appearing once. Sequenced material: PBMCs. These receptors originate from a woman aged 18 to 35 in good health and CMV-seropositive.

The V gene is TRBV7-8, the J gene TRBJ1-1; no firm D call. V dropped 5 bases and J dropped 5 bases, with 18 bases sitting between them. The CDR3 has 15 residues. The germline CDR1 and CDR2 sequences are SGHVS and FQNEAQ. The CDR3 sequence is CASSPSEGGKTEAFF. In DNA form, the CDR3 reads TGTGCCAGCAGCCCCTCGGAGGGAGGGAAAACTGAAGCTTTCTTT.

Details on this clone: The junction departs from the called germline gene at one end, perhaps through a read error. The chain has TRBV2 and TRBJ2-7, with 8 bases identical to TRBD1. The CDR3 consists of 15 residues. Germline V gene lookup returns CDR1 SNHLY and CDR2 FYNNEI. In nucleotides, the CDR3 is TGTGCCAGCAGAGAAGATAGGACAGGGCCCTACGAGCAGTACTTC. Translation gives CASREDRTGPYEQYF.

This clone showed up just a few times. This chain links TRBV7-3 with TRBJ2-2; TRBD2 aligns across 8 bases. With V trimmed by 5 bases and J by 1 base, 18 bases remained unmatched. CDR1 and CDR2 (germline): SGHTA, FQGTGA. The CDR3 contains 20 residues. CDR3 in amino acids: CASSPRGPDPLAGNTGELFF. The CDR3 bases are TGTGCCAGCAGCCCCCGTGGACCGGACCCCCTAGCGGGGAACACCGGGGAGCTGTTTTTT.

The rearrangement joins TRBV6-7 to TRBJ2-5, with D unclear. TRBV6-7 is an ORF, and what it does is uncertain. V lost 2 bases, J lost 5 bases, and 12 bases lay in between. The CDR3 extends over 14 amino acids. CDR3: CASSYVAKRETQYF. CDR3 sequence (DNA): TGTGCCAGCAGTTACGTCGCGAAGAGGGAGACCCAGTACTTC.

The rearrangement uses TRBV30 and TRBJ1-2; D uncertain. V gave up 4 bases and J gave up 8 bases, with 17 bases separating them. The CDR3 sequence is 13 residues long. Per the germline V gene, CDR1 is GTSNPN and CDR2 is SVGIG (reference sequence). The CDR3 DNA reads as TGTGCCTGGACCACCACCGGGGTTGGAGGCTACACCTTC. Translating gives CAWTTTGVGGYTF.